What follows is one T cell receptor beta chain and its context. The antigen remains unidentified. Data came from immunoSEQ multiplex PCR; TCRdb stores just in-frame clones and leaves some out. The top ten hold roughly a tenth of the sample, which has 90,000 to 95,000 clones, 85% to 90% seen once. From germline, CDR1 is SGHVS and CDR2 FNYEAQ. The CDR3 loop spans 16 amino acids. V lost 1 base and J lost 1; bases outside the gene matches: 7. This sample is drawn from a study of T cell responses to AZD1222 COVID-19 vaccine. Study information: Analyses pooled second doses at about 4 or about 12 weeks.

Whole-study results and caveats: Among those given AZD1222, only 5 to 7 were seropositive at baseline. Samples come after the peak T cell response, not at day 14. The sample set comprised mostly white British donors with more females, and clonal diversity was possibly underestimated.

The gene calls are TRBV7-6 and TRBJ2-7, with TRBD2 identical over 7 bases. The TCR originated in an adult in good health. The source was peripheral blood, collected on day 0 of AZD1222 vaccination. The CDR3: CASSLVQSSGSYEQYF. Written as DNA, the CDR3 is TGTGCCAGCAGCTTAGTGCAGTCTAGCGGTTCCTACGAGCAGTACTTC.